One sample yielded the 8 T cell receptor beta chains listed below, sequenced in a study of CD8+CD57+ T cells in acquired aplastic anemia. Patients selected for sequencing had displayed CD8+CD57+ cell expansion by flow cytometry. The template for TCR beta VDJ and CDR3 sequence profiling was genomic DNA. TCRdb independently ran MiXCR on the reads; one entry per CDR3 protein. This sample carries fewer than 250,000 distinct CDR3 sequences, roughly half of them seen once, and the ten largest clones take roughly 8%. What was sequenced was sorted CD4+, CD8+, or CD8+CD57+ T cells (not recorded which) from PBMCs. Receptors were obtained from a human donor with aplastic anemia.

This clonotype appeared a few times. The rearrangement joins TRBV10-3 to TRBJ2-7; 13 positions match TRBD2. The CDR3 is 13 amino acids. Per germline, CDR1 ENHRY and CDR2 SYGVKD. With V trimmed by 6 bases and J by 5 bases, 1 base remained unmatched. The CDR3 DNA reads as TGTGCCATCAGAGGACTAGCGGGAGACGAGCAGTACGTC. This encodes CAIRGLAGDEQYV.

This chain connects TRBV6-8 to TRBJ2-1, with TRBD2 identical over 11 bases. Germline CDR1 reads MNHGY; CDR2 reads SAAAGT. The J segment lost 4 bases and the V segment lost 6 bases, leaving 5 bases of the junction unmatched. The CDR3 is made up of 15 amino acids. The CDR3 is CASSWGTSGYNEQFF. In DNA form, the CDR3 reads TGTGCCAGCAGCTGGGGGACTAGCGGATACAATGAGCAGTTCTTC.

This clonotype was counted only a few times. A clone one base away is much larger, so this may be a read error. The V call is TRBV6-5, the J call TRBJ1-4; D gene uncertain. Germline V gene lookup returns CDR1 MNHEY and CDR2 SVGAGI. The length of the CDR3 is 14 residues. CDR3 sequence: CVSSYLGDTEKLFF. The DNA of the CDR3 is TGTGTCAGCAGTTACTTGGGCGACACCGAAAAACTGTTTTTT.

The chain recombines TRBV6-1 with TRBJ2-7, with D tentatively TRBD2 (5 bases). Deletions cut 3 bases from V and 5 bases from J, with 14 bases between. The CDR3 extends over 14 amino acids. Germline CDR1 is MNHNS and CDR2 is SASEGT. The DNA of the CDR3 is TGTGCCAGCAGTGAGTTCGGGGAAGGCGACGAGCAGTACTTC. As protein: CASSEFGEGDEQYF.

This clonotype came up many times. The V gene is TRBV2, the J gene TRBJ1-2; 9 bases are a match to TRBD1. Germline V gene data show CDR1 as SNHLY and CDR2 as FYNNEI. This CDR3 region has 16 residues. V lost 3 bases and J lost 0; bases outside the gene matches: 5. The DNA for the CDR3 is TGTGCCAGCAGTGACCGGGACAGGGCATCTAACTATGGCTACACCTTC. It encodes CASSDRDRASNYGYTF.

This clonotype turned up a few times. J is TRBJ2-5 and V is TRBV12-3 or TRBV12-4; D is uncertain. Trimming stripped 5 bases from V and 3 bases from J, with 7 bases between. The CDR3 has 12 residues. The CDR3 region has the DNA TGTGCCAGCAGTCTACGGGAAGAGACCCAGTACTTC. Residues: CASSLREETQYF.

This clonotype was seen once. The rearrangement uses TRBV7-9 and TRBJ2-1; 9 bases are a match to TRBD2. CDR1 is SEHNR and CDR2 is FQNEAQ in the germline V gene (reference sequence). V lost 2 bases and J lost 7; bases outside the gene matches: 6. The CDR3 spans 15 residues. CDR3 residues: CASSLRGGAENEQFF. The CDR3 DNA follows: TGTGCCAGCAGCTTACGCGGGGGGGCCGAGAATGAGCAGTTCTTC.

The CDR3, as DNA: TGTGTCCTCAACAATGAGCAGTTCTTC. This encodes CVLNNEQFF. The chain links TRBV30 to TRBJ2-1, with D unclear. The CDR3 loop spans 9 amino acids. Germline CDR1 GTSNPN, CDR2 SVGIG (reference sequence).